The 17 T cell receptor beta chains given below trace back to one sample, sequenced in a study of blood T cell repertoires in COVID-19. The data were produced by immunoSEQ multiplex PCR, yet TCRdb's version contains in-frame clones alone and is incomplete. The sample has some 350,000 clones; over 70% are singletons. Input material: peripheral blood. Source of these receptors: a young man with active or convalescent COVID-19.

The rearrangement links TRBV6-2 or TRBV6-3 to TRBJ2-7; D remains unclear. The V and J ends lost 6 bases and 3 bases respectively, with 9 bases between them. This CDR3 spans 12 amino acids. Per the germline V gene, CDR1 is MNHEY and CDR2 is SVGEGT. This CDR3 is CASSNNNYEQYF. CDR3 in DNA: TGTGCCAGCAGCAACAACAACTACGAGCAGTACTTC.

This chain connects TRBV24-1 to TRBJ2-2, with 13 bases identical to TRBD2. V lost 8 bases, J lost 6 bases, and 2 bases stayed unmatched. The length of the CDR3 is 14 residues. In germline, CDR1 is KGHDR, CDR2 SFDVKD. The CDR3 DNA sequence: TGTGCCACCAAGGGACTAGCGGGGCCCGGGGAGCTGTTTTTT. It translates to CATKGLAGPGELFF.

The chain employs TRBV2 and TRBJ2-7, with 12 bases matching TRBD2. There are 16 residues in the CDR3. Germline V gives CDR1 SNHLY, CDR2 FYNNEI. V lost 8 bases and J lost 3; bases outside the gene matches: 11. The CDR3 DNA follows: TGTGCCAGCCTTAGGGATAGACTAGCGGGAGTCTACGAGCAGTACTTC. Protein: CASLRDRLAGVYEQYF.

This rearrangement joins TRBV29-1 to TRBJ2-1, with TRBD1 matching over 7 bases. This CDR3 has 15 residues. V lost 0 bases and J lost 8; bases outside the gene matches: 10. Germline V gene lookup returns CDR1 SQVTM and CDR2 ANQGSEA. The CDR3 region is CSVEDSKGAVDEQFF. CDR3 bases: TGCAGCGTTGAAGACTCTAAGGGGGCCGTCGATGAGCAGTTCTTC.

Regarding this clone: The same CDR3 can be traced to other DNA sequences in this sample. The CDR3 loop is CASRSRGRTGELFF. The CDR3 DNA follows: TGTGCCAGCAGGTCACGAGGGAGGACCGGGGAGCTGTTTTTT. This chain links TRBV28 with TRBJ2-2; D is perhaps TRBD2 (6 bases). The germline CDR1 and CDR2 sequences are MDHEN and SYDVKM. This CDR3 comprises 14 residues. Trimming shortened V by 6 bases and J by 5 bases, and 13 bases separated the two germline ends.

This clone was observed once. This chain connects TRBV20-1 to TRBJ1-3; maybe TRBD1 (6 bases). The CDR3 is made up of 13 amino acids. CDR1 and CDR2 (germline): DFQATT, SNEGSKA (reference sequence). Trimming took 3 bases from V and 4 from J, leaving 10 bases between them. The CDR3 sequence: CSASSGAGNTIYF. The DNA for the CDR3 is TGCAGTGCTAGTTCAGGGGCCGGAAACACCATATATTTT.

The chain has TRBV27 and TRBJ1-1; the D gene is possibly TRBD1 (6 bases). Germline loops: CDR1 MNHEY, CDR2 SMNVEV (reference sequence). V dropped 3 bases and J dropped 1 base, with 9 bases sitting between them. This CDR3 is 14 amino acids long. The chain's CDR3 is CASSFRTANTEAFF. CDR3 in DNA: TGTGCCAGCAGTTTTAGGACAGCGAACACTGAAGCTTTCTTT.

This clone appeared a single time. The rearrangement uses TRBV7-2 and TRBJ2-7, with 11 positions matching TRBD1. Germline V gene data show CDR1 as SGHTA and CDR2 as FQGNSA. The trim removed 5 bases at V and 0 bases at J, leaving 3 bases unmatched. There are 15 residues in the CDR3. CDR3: CASSQGQGDSYEQYF. The DNA for the CDR3 is TGTGCCAGCAGCCAGGGACAGGGGGACTCCTACGAGCAGTACTTC.

V usage is TRBV5-1 and J usage is TRBJ1-1; D is unresolved. Germline assignment: CDR1 SGHRS and CDR2 YFSETQ. Trimming stripped 0 bases from V and 8 bases from J, with 14 bases between. There are 14 residues in the CDR3. The CDR3 DNA reads as TGCGCCAGCAGCTTGGATCTCATTCCTAAAGAAGCTTTCTTT. This translates into CASSLDLIPKEAFF.

The chain employs TRBV18 and TRBJ1-5, with D hard to call. Trimming left V 3 bases short and J 4 bases short, with 7 bases between. Per germline, CDR1 KGHSH and CDR2 LQKENI. This CDR3 has 13 amino acids. In DNA form, the CDR3 reads TGTGCCAGCTCACCTTCGGGGAATCAGCCCCAGCATTTT. Protein sequence: CASSPSGNQPQHF.

The chain joins TRBV4-1 to TRBJ1-4; D unresolved. This CDR3 has 16 amino acids. The V and J ends lost 0 bases and 0 bases respectively, with 8 bases between them. The germline gives CDR1 MGHRA, CDR2 YSYEKL. CDR3: CASSQDPRATNEKLFF. The CDR3 DNA sequence: TGCGCCAGCAGCCAAGACCCTCGAGCAACTAATGAAAAACTGTTTTTT.

The chain recombines TRBV29-1 with TRBJ2-2; D gene ambiguous. Germline CDR1 reads SQVTM; CDR2 reads ANQGSEA. The CDR3 extends over 14 amino acids. The ends were cut back, 5 bases at V and 3 bases at J, with 13 bases in the middle. CDR3 in amino acids: CSVCDSLYTGELFF. CDR3 nucleotides: TGCAGCGTTTGTGACTCTCTTTACACCGGGGAGCTGTTTTTT.

V and J are TRBV19 and TRBJ2-7, with 10 positions matching TRBD2. This CDR3 spans 16 amino acids. The germline V gene encodes CDR1 LNHDA and CDR2 SQIVND (reference sequence). V gave up 1 base and J gave up 7 bases; unmatched junction bases: 10. The CDR3 DNA reads TGTGCCAGTAGTATAGGTGGGCTAGCGGGAGTGGGTGAGCAGTACTTC. It is translated as CASSIGGLAGVGEQYF.

A single count supports this clone. The gene calls are TRBV25-1 and TRBJ1-1, with a tentative D call TRBD1 (6 bases). Germline-derived CDR1 and CDR2 are MGHDK and SYGVNS. The CDR3 sequence is 13 residues long. V was trimmed by 4 bases and J by 1 base, leaving 7 bases between them. For the CDR3, the DNA is TGTGCCAGCAGTGCGACAGGGAACACTGAAGCTTTCTTT. Translating gives CASSATGNTEAFF.

This chain links TRBV6-2 or TRBV6-3 with TRBJ2-4; tentative D call: TRBD2 (6 bases). The V gene lost 7 bases and the J gene lost 0 bases, with 13 bases spanning the gap. Germline CDR1 and CDR2: MNHEY and SVGEGT. The CDR3 totals 15 residues. In nucleotides, the CDR3 is TGTGCCAGCACCCCCGGGGGACTAGCCAAAAACATTCAGTACTTC. Its protein is CASTPGGLAKNIQYF.

This sequence joins TRBV29-1 and TRBJ1-1; 9 bases map to TRBD1. The CDR3 is 12 amino acids. Germline assignment: CDR1 SQVTM and CDR2 ANQGSEA. The trim removed 5 bases at V and 6 bases at J, leaving 4 bases unmatched. The CDR3 bases are TGCAGCGTTTCACAGGGGGCGGCTGAAGCTTTCTTT. Its protein is CSVSQGAAEAFF.

This clone was picked up a small number of times. V and J are TRBV29-1 and TRBJ2-2; 10 nucleotides line up with TRBD2. With 7 bases clipped from V and 5 bases from J, the junction kept 7 bases outside the gene matches. Germline assignment: CDR1 SQVTM and CDR2 ANQGSEA. This CDR3 region has 14 residues. The CDR3 loop reads CSASGRAATGELFF. The CDR3 DNA follows: TGCAGCGCCAGCGGGAGGGCCGCGACCGGGGAGCTGTTTTTT.